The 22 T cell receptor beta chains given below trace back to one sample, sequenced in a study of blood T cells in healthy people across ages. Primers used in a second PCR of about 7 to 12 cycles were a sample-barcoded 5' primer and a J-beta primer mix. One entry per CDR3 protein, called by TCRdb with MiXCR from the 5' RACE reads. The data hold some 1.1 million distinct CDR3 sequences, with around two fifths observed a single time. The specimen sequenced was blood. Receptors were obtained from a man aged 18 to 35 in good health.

Here the CDR3 reads CASSSGTVSSYEQYF. CDR3 nucleotide sequence: TGTGCCAGCAGCTCCGGGACAGTAAGCTCCTACGAGCAGTACTTC. The chain recombines TRBV7-8 with TRBJ2-7; the match to TRBD1 covers 7 bases. The CDR3 totals 15 residues. Per germline, CDR1 SGHVS and CDR2 FQNEAQ. After removal of 4 bases from V and 0 bases from J, the junction contained 6 bases not matched to a gene.

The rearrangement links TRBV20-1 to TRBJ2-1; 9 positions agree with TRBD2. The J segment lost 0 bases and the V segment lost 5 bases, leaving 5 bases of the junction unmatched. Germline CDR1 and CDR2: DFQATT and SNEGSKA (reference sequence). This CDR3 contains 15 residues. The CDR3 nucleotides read TGCAGTGCTCATAGCGGGGGTAGCTCCTACAATGAGCAGTTCTTC. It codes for CSAHSGGSSYNEQFF.

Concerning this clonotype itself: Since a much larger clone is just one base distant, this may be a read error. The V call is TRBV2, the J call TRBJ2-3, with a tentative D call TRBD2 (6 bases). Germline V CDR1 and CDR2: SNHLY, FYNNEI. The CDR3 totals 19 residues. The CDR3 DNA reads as TGTGCCAGCAGGGAGTGGGGAGGACTACGAGACACTCGCACAGAGACGCAGTATTTT. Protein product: CASREWGGLRDTRTETQYF. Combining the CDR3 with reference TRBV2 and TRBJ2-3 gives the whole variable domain EPEVTQTPSHQVTQMGQEVILRCVPISNHLYFYWYRQILGQKVEFLVSFYNNEISEKSEIFDDQFSVERPDGSNFTLKIRSTKLEDSAMYFCASREWGGLRDTRTETQYFGPGTRLTVL.

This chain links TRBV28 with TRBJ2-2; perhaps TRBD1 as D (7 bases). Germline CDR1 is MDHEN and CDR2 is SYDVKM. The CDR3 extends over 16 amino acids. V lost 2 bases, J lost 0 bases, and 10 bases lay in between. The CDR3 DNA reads TGTGCCAGCAGTTTACCCAGGGGGGCGAACACCGGGGAGCTGTTTTTT. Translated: CASSLPRGANTGELFF.

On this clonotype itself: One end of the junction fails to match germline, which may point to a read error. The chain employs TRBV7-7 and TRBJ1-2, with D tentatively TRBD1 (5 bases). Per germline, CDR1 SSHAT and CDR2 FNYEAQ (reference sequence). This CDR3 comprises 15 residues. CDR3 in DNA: TGTGCTAGCAGCTTAGTTGGGACCCAAGAAGAAGGCTACACCTTC. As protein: CASSLVGTQEEGYTF. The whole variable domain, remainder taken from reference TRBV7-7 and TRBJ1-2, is GAGVSQSPRYKVTKRGQDVTLRCDPISSHATLYWYQQALGQGPEFLTYFNYEAQPDKSGLPSDRFSAERPEGSISTLTIQRTEQRDSAMYRCASSLVGTQEEGYTFGSGTRLTVV.

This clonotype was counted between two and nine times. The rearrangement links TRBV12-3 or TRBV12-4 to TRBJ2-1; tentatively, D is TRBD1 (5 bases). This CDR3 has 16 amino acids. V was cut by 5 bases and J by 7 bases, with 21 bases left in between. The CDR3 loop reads CASSTRQTPALNEQFF. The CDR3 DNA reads TGTGCCAGCAGTACAAGACAGACGCCGGCTCTGAATGAGCAGTTCTTC.

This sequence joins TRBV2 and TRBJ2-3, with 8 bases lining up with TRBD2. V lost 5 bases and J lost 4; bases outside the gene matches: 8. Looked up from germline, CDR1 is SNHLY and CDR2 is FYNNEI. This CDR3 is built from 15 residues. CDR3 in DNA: TGTGCCAGCAGTCCGGCGACAGCGGGGGCAGATACGCAGTATTTT. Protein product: CASSPATAGADTQYF.

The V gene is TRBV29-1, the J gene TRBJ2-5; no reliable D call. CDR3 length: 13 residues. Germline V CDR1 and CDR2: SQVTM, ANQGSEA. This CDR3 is CRPRMGYQETQYF. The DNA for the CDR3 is TGCAGACCAAGGATGGGGTACCAAGAGACCCAGTACTTC.

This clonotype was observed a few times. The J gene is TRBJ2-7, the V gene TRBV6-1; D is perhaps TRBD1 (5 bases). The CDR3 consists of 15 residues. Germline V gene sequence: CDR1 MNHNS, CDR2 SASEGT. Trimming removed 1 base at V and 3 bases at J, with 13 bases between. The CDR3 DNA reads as TGTGCCAGCAGTGAAGATAGGCCAGGGAACTACGAGCAGTACTTC. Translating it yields CASSEDRPGNYEQYF.

The CDR3 nucleotides are TGTGCCAGCACCACGGACAGCATGTACACCGGGGAGGGCTACACCTTC. Protein product: CASTTDSMYTGEGYTF. V and J are TRBV12-3 or TRBV12-4 and TRBJ1-2; a weak D match, TRBD1 (6 bases). The V and J ends lost 7 bases and 8 bases respectively, with 26 bases between them. This CDR3 has 16 amino acids.

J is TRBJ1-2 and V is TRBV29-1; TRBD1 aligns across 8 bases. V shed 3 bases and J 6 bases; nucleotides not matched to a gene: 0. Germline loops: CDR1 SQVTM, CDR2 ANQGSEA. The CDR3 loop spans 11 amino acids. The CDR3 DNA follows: TGCAGCGTTGACAGGGGGCATGGCTACACCTTC. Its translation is CSVDRGHGYTF.

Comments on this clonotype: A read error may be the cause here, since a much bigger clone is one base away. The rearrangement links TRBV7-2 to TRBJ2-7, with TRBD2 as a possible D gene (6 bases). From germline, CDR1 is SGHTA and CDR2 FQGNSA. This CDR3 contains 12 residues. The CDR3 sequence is CASKAGSYKQYF. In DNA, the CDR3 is TGTGCCAGCAAAGCGGGCTCCTACAAGCAGTACTTC. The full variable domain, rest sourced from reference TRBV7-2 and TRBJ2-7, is GAGVSQSPSNKVTEKGKDVELRCDPISGHTALYWYRQSLGQGLEFLIYFQGNSAPDKSGLPSDRFSAERTGGSVSTLTIQRTQQEDSAVYLCASKAGSYKQYFGPGTRLTVT.

CDR3 coding DNA: TGTGCCAGCAGCATGCCGGGGGGCGGCTACACCTTC. The encoded protein is CASSMPGGGYTF. The rearrangement uses TRBV7-3 and TRBJ1-2; D possibly corresponds to TRBD1 (6 bases). Trimming left V 5 bases short and J 8 bases short, with 12 bases between. The CDR3 consists of 12 residues. Germline CDR1 reads SGHTA; CDR2 reads FQGTGA.

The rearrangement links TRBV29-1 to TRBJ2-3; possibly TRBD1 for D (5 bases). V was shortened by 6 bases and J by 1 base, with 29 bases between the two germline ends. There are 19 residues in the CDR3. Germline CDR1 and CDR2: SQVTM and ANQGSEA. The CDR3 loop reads CSVRGRQKIKPTGTDTQYF. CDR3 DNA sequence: TGCAGCGTGCGCGGCCGACAGAAGATCAAGCCCACTGGCACAGATACGCAGTATTTT.

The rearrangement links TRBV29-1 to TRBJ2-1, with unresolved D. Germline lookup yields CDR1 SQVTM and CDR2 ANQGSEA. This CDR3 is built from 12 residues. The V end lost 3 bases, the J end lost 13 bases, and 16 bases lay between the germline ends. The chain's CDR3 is CSVDARQETQFF. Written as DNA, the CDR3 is TGCAGCGTTGATGCCAGACAAGAGACCCAGTTCTTC.

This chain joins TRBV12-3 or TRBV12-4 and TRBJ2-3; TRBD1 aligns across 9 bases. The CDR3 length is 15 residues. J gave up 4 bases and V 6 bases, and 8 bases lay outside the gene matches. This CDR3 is CASSPGQGRADTQYF. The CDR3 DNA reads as TGTGCCAGCAGCCCCGGACAGGGGAGGGCAGATACGCAGTATTTT.

This CDR3 reads CSARGRGTSKKPQHF. DNA for the CDR3: TGCAGTGCTAGAGGGAGGGGGACTTCTAAAAAGCCCCAGCATTTT. The J gene is TRBJ1-5, the V gene TRBV20-1; TRBD1 is a possible D gene (6 bases). V shed 1 base and J shed 8 bases, with 18 bases lying between them. Germline V gene sequence: CDR1 DFQATT, CDR2 SNEGSKA (reference sequence). The CDR3 runs to 15 residues.

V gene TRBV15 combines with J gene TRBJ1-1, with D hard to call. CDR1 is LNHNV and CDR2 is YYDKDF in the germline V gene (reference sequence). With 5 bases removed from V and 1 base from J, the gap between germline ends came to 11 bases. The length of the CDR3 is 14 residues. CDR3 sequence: CATSPVRGNTEAFF. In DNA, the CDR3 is TGTGCCACCAGCCCAGTCCGCGGGAACACTGAAGCTTTCTTT.

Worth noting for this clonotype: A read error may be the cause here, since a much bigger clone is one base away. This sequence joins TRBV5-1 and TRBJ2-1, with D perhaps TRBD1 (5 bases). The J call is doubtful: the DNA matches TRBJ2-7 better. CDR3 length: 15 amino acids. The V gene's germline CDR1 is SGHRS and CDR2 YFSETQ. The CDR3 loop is CASSRTGATYNEQYF. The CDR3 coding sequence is TGCGCCAGCAGCCGTACAGGTGCTACCTACAATGAGCAGTACTTC.

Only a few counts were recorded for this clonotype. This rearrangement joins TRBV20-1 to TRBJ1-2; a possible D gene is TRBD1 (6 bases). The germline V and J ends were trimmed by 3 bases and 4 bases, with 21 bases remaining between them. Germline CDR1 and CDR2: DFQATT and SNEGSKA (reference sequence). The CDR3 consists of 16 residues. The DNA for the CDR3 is TGCAGTGCTAGCAAACCCCAGGGGAGCCGCGCCTATGGCTACACCTTC. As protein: CSASKPQGSRAYGYTF.

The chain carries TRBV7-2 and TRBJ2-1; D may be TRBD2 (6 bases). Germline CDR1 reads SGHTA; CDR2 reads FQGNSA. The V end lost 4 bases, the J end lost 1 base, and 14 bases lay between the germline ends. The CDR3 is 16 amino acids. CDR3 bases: TGTGCCAGCAGCTCCAGAGGTGCGGGATCCTACAATGAGCAGTTCTTC. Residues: CASSSRGAGSYNEQFF. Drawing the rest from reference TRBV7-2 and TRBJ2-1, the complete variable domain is GAGVSQSPSNKVTEKGKDVELRCDPISGHTALYWYRQSLGQGLEFLIYFQGNSAPDKSGLPSDRFSAERTGGSVSTLTIQRTQQEDSAVYLCASSSRGAGSYNEQFFGPGTRLTVL.

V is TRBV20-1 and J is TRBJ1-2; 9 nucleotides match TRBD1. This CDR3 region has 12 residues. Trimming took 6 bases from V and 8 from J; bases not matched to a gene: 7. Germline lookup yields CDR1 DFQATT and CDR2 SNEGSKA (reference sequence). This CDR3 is CSATDRGNGYTF. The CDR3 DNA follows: TGCAGTGCCACGGACAGGGGTAACGGCTACACCTTC.